These 22 T cell receptor beta chains were sequenced from one sample in a study of blood T cell repertoires in COVID-19. Sequencing used immunoSEQ multiplex PCR; TCRdb keeps in-frame clones, though not all of them. The table records roughly 75,000 clones, about four fifths of them present only once. The sample taken for sequencing was peripheral blood. Receptors originate from a man aged 70-80 years with acute or convalescent COVID-19.

The chain combines TRBV28 with TRBJ2-7; possibly TRBD2 for D (6 bases). The V and J ends lost 2 bases and 7 bases respectively, with 6 bases between them. The germline gives CDR1 MDHEN, CDR2 SYDVKM. The CDR3 loop spans 11 amino acids. The CDR3 sequence: CASSLGREQYF. In DNA form, the CDR3 reads TGTGCCAGCAGTTTAGGGAGGGAGCAGTACTTC.

CDR3 sequence (DNA): TGTGCCAGTCGGCGGACAGGGAGGACAGATACGCAGTATTTT. Its translation: CASRRTGRTDTQYF. V is TRBV27 and J is TRBJ2-3; TRBD1 matches at 8 bases. V lost 9 bases to trimming and J lost 3 bases; unmatched junction nucleotides: 8. The CDR3 has 14 residues. Germline loops: CDR1 MNHEY, CDR2 SMNVEV (reference sequence).

This clone was seen only once. The CDR3 sequence is CASSRRGPGYTF. In DNA, the CDR3 is TGTGCCAGCAGCCGGAGGGGGCCTGGCTACACCTTC. The chain employs TRBV5-8 and TRBJ1-2; TRBD1 aligns across 7 bases. This CDR3 comprises 12 residues. The germline V gene encodes CDR1 SGHTS and CDR2 YDEGEE. J gave up 7 bases and V 4 bases, and 4 bases lay outside the gene matches.

The genes are TRBV20-1 and TRBJ1-1; TRBD1 is a possible D gene (6 bases). Germline-derived CDR1 and CDR2 are DFQATT and SNEGSKA (reference sequence). V was pared by 6 bases and J by 11 bases, with 16 bases between. CDR3 length: 11 residues. CDR3 sequence: CSAHNRDGAFF. CDR3 nucleotide sequence: TGCAGTGCCCATAACAGGGACGGGGCTTTCTTT.

The chain has TRBV11-2 and TRBJ2-7, with TRBD1 identical over 9 bases. The CDR3 consists of 16 residues. V gave up 1 base and J gave up 0 bases; unmatched junction bases: 4. CDR1 and CDR2 from the germline V gene are SGHAT and FQNNGV. CDR3 protein: CASSLGGQGGSYEQYF. CDR3 nucleotide sequence: TGTGCCAGCAGCTTAGGGGGACAGGGTGGCTCCTACGAGCAGTACTTC.

This chain links TRBV7-2 with TRBJ2-7; D unclear. The germline V and J ends were trimmed by 4 bases and 7 bases, with 11 bases remaining between them. The CDR3 consists of 12 residues. Germline values: CDR1 SGHTA, CDR2 FQGNSA. The CDR3 DNA follows: TGTGCCAGCAGCTCCTACTTGGAGGAGCAGTACTTC. It codes for CASSSYLEEQYF.

This clone showed up just once. This rearrangement joins TRBV28 to TRBJ2-1; 8 bases agree with TRBD2. This CDR3 spans 16 amino acids. Looked up from germline, CDR1 is MDHEN and CDR2 is SYDVKM. V gave up 5 bases and J gave up 8 bases; unmatched junction bases: 14. Here the CDR3 reads CASSPFGAGASDEQFF. The CDR3 nucleotides read TGTGCCAGCAGTCCCTTCGGAGCGGGAGCTTCCGATGAGCAGTTCTTC.

Here the CDR3 DNA reads TGTGCCAGCAGAAAAGGGGGGGCGGAAAACTATGGCTACACCTTC. It codes for CASRKGGAENYGYTF. V usage is TRBV2 and J usage is TRBJ1-2; weak D call: TRBD1 (6 bases). Germline CDR1 is SNHLY and CDR2 is FYNNEI. The ends were cut back, 6 bases at V and 2 bases at J, with 16 bases in the middle. This CDR3 is 15 amino acids long.

This clone was seen at least ten times. J is TRBJ1-2 and V is TRBV5-6; 7 bases line up with TRBD1. Unmatched junction bases numbered 11, after V lost 4 bases and J lost 8 bases. This CDR3 has 14 amino acids. Germline V gives CDR1 SGHDT, CDR2 YYEEEE. The CDR3: CASSPFIQGRGYTF. DNA of the CDR3: TGTGCCAGCAGCCCGTTCATACAGGGGAGGGGCTACACCTTC.

V usage is TRBV27 and J usage is TRBJ2-5; possible D gene TRBD1, 6 bases. V lost 6 bases to trimming and J lost 0 bases, with 8 bases between them. The V gene's germline CDR1 is MNHEY and CDR2 SMNVEV (reference sequence). This CDR3 contains 13 residues. The DNA for the CDR3 is TGTGCCAGCAGGGACAGAGACCAAGAGACCCAGTACTTC. Its translation: CASRDRDQETQYF.

This CDR3 reads CASRGGTSNQPQHF. CDR3 nucleotides: TGTGCCAGCCGGGGGGGGACGAGCAATCAGCCCCAGCATTTT. The chain recombines TRBV6-5 with TRBJ1-5; possibly TRBD1 for D (5 bases). With 8 bases removed from V and 1 base from J, the gap between germline ends came to 12 bases. CDR1 and CDR2 from the germline V gene are MNHEY and SVGAGI. The CDR3 totals 14 residues.

The CDR3 loop is CASSSPPEGASRGLFF. The CDR3 DNA is TGTGCCAGCAGTTCCCCCCCAGAGGGGGCTTCAAGGGGACTGTTTTTT. V is TRBV28 and J is TRBJ1-4; TRBD1 matches at 7 bases. V gave up 4 bases and J gave up 13 bases; unmatched junction bases: 18. The CDR3 is 16 residues long. Per the germline V gene, CDR1 is MDHEN and CDR2 is SYDVKM.

V and J are TRBV6-5 and TRBJ1-1; 8 bases are shared with TRBD1. V dropped 6 bases and J dropped 7; count of bases not matched to a gene: 7. The CDR3 runs to 13 residues. The germline gives CDR1 MNHEY, CDR2 SVGAGI. The CDR3 coding sequence is TGTGCCAGCAGCCCGGACAGGGTGGGTGAAGCTTTCTTT. Translation: CASSPDRVGEAFF.

The chain is built from TRBV19 and TRBJ2-1; D is possibly TRBD2 (5 bases). Trimming stripped 3 bases from V and 6 bases from J, with 18 bases between. Germline V lookup: CDR1 LNHDA, CDR2 SQIVND (reference sequence). This CDR3 region has 16 residues. CDR3 coding DNA: TGTGCCAGTAGTATTTTTTCGGGGAGTACCCTCAATGAGCAGTTCTTC. Translation: CASSIFSGSTLNEQFF.

This clone has a handful of counts. The chain is built from TRBV2 and TRBJ1-2, with 10 bases identical to TRBD1. The CDR3 length is 16 residues. Germline V gene lookup returns CDR1 SNHLY and CDR2 FYNNEI. J lost 1 base, V lost 8 bases, and 10 bases had no gene match. The CDR3 reads CASVGQGDILNYGYTF. The CDR3 DNA follows: TGTGCCAGCGTAGGACAGGGGGACATCCTTAACTATGGCTACACCTTC.

The chain carries TRBV28 and TRBJ2-7; 8 bases align to TRBD2. The CDR3 length is 14 residues. J was trimmed by 0 bases and V by 5 bases; bases with no gene match: 3. Germline CDR1 reads MDHEN; CDR2 reads SYDVKM. CDR3 residues: CASSRGGFSYEQYF. Here the CDR3 DNA reads TGTGCCAGCAGTCGGGGGGGCTTCTCCTACGAGCAGTACTTC. The full variable domain, in which reference TRBV28 and TRBJ2-7 provide the parts outside the CDR3, is DVKVTQSSRYLVKRTGEKVFLECVQDMDHENMFWYRQDPGLGLRLIYFSYDVKMKEKGDIPEGYSVSREKKERFSLILESASTNQTSMYLCASSRGGFSYEQYFGPGTRLTVT.

This clone was detected only once. J is TRBJ2-3 and V is TRBV9; 7 bases map to TRBD2. Germline-derived CDR1 and CDR2 are SGDLS and YYNGEE. The V segment lost 4 bases and the J segment 4 bases; nucleotides outside the gene matches: 12. The CDR3 is 16 residues long. The CDR3 sequence: CASSPSWREKADTQYF. DNA of the CDR3: TGTGCCAGCAGCCCCTCCTGGCGGGAGAAGGCAGATACGCAGTATTTT.

CDR3 sequence reads: CASSIRSLVENTGELFF. The DNA of the CDR3 is TGTGCCAGTAGTATTCGGAGCCTTGTGGAGAACACCGGGGAGCTGTTTTTT. The chain is built from TRBV19 and TRBJ2-2; D not certain. V gave up 3 bases and J gave up 1 base, with 15 bases separating them. The CDR3 has 17 amino acids. Germline CDR1 and CDR2: LNHDA and SQIVND (reference sequence).

The chain links TRBV6-5 to TRBJ2-5, with TRBD2 matching 8 bases. Germline V lookup: CDR1 MNHEY, CDR2 SVGAGI. CDR3 length: 15 amino acids. Losses at the gene ends were 7 bases for V and 0 bases for J; bases not matched to a gene: 7. The CDR3 sequence: CASTRAGAHQETQYF. CDR3 DNA sequence: TGTGCCAGCACGCGAGCGGGAGCCCACCAAGAGACCCAGTACTTC.

This clone has only a few counts. The chain combines TRBV30 with TRBJ1-3; tentative D call: TRBD1 (5 bases). The CDR3 is made up of 15 amino acids. The V end lost 7 bases, the J end lost 0 bases, and 16 bases lay between the germline ends. CDR1 and CDR2 (germline): GTSNPN, SVGIG (reference sequence). CDR3 in DNA: TGTGCCTTTTCGACAACAGGAGACTCTGGAAACACCATATATTTT. Translating gives CAFSTTGDSGNTIYF.

This chain links TRBV5-4 with TRBJ2-7; perhaps TRBD1 as D (7 bases). Trimming left V 3 bases short and J 5 bases short, with 21 bases between. Germline V gene sequence: CDR1 SGHNT, CDR2 YYREEE (reference sequence). The CDR3 covers 16 residues. DNA of the CDR3: TGTGCCAGCAGCTCCGGAGGGGGCTCGGATCCCGACGAGCAGTACTTC. Its translation is CASSSGGGSDPDEQYF.

This clone showed up many times. In the same sample, other DNA sequences code for this CDR3. The chain uses TRBV5-1 and TRBJ1-1; tentatively, D is TRBD1 (5 bases). CDR1 and CDR2 (germline): SGHRS, YFSETQ. The CDR3 extends over 13 amino acids. V gave up 0 bases and J gave up 6 bases, with 9 bases separating them. The CDR3 bases are TGCGCCAGCAGCTTGGCCGGGGGGGCTGAAGCTTTCTTT. Protein sequence: CASSLAGGAEAFF.